The rows below give T cell receptor beta chains drawn from one sample of a study of cytomegalovirus exposure and HLA in healthy donors. Repertoires were generated with immunoSEQ multiplex PCR, while TCRdb's copy carries only in-frame clones and drops some. The profile shows approximately 170,000 clones, around 80% of them singletons. Sequenced: PBMCs. These receptors came from a boy between 2 and 15 years old in good health and CMV-seronegative. Each CDR3 is given with its conserved first and last residue. The order of the fields is J gene, V gene, CDR3 protein.

>TRBJ2-5|TRBV15
CATSRDRGYQETQYF
>TRBJ2-1|TRBV30
CAWSVRLAGDNEQFF
>TRBJ1-1|TRBV30
CAWSVLAPGTEAFF
>TRBJ2-1|TRBV19
CASTPGLAGGYNEQFF
>TRBJ1-1|TRBV5-1
CASSLAVGSKNTEAFF
>TRBJ2-1|TRBV27
CASSYNPGTQLAGSYNEQFF
>TRBJ2-1|TRBV28
CASSLAILYNEQFF
>TRBJ2-1|TRBV5-1
CASTPMAASYNEQFF
>TRBJ2-3|TRBV19
CASSGLAGGRSTDTQYF
>TRBJ1-5|TRBV5-6
CASSFGYATGDQPQHF
>TRBJ2-3|TRBV4-1
CASSQDEGVSTDTQYF
>TRBJ1-2|TRBV6-5
CASSPDRRLYGYTF
>TRBJ1-1|TRBV30
CAWSTRTGMSAFF
>TRBJ1-2|TRBV20-1
CSARRGSGYTF
>TRBJ2-5|TRBV15
CATSNPMTVGVETQYF
>TRBJ1-2|TRBV7-9
CASSLGGPNYGYTF
>TRBJ2-7|TRBV7-8
CASSRHGGAFEQYF
>TRBJ2-7|TRBV11-2
CASSLAAGTTPHQYF
>TRBJ1-1|TRBV14
CASSQSGKAFF
>TRBJ2-3|TRBV9
CASSATSGGALLRTDTQYF
>TRBJ2-7|TRBV5-1
CASSPLGGLGNEQYF
>TRBJ2-1|TRBV19
CASSRDILTQFF
>TRBJ2-2|TRBV4-3
CASSQALLNTGELFF
>TRBJ2-7|TRBV19
CASSLQGGEQYF
>TRBJ2-2|TRBV13
CASRLAGTGGTGELFF
>TRBJ2-7|TRBV4-2
CASSQNREPTYEQYF
>TRBJ2-7|TRBV27
CASRSGQGPSYEQYF
>TRBJ2-7|TRBV7-2
CASSLFVYPSGRAMHEQYF
>TRBJ2-1|TRBV27
CASSLGATPYNEQFF
>TRBJ1-1|TRBV4-3
CASSDDGQADTEAFF
>TRBJ1-6|TRBV2
CASGKWRKNSPLHF
>TRBJ2-7|TRBV2
CASGSYLAGPPAYEQYF
>TRBJ2-3|TRBV4-1
CASSPLAGGGDTQYF
>TRBJ2-7|TRBV5-6
CASSSTSEFYEQYF
>TRBJ2-2|TRBV29-1
CSVQKNTGELFF
>TRBJ2-2|TRBV5-1
CASSLAKQPGELFF
>TRBJ1-1|TRBV27
CASRRKTGNTEAFF
>TRBJ1-1|TRBV29-1
CSGNRVLNTEAFF
>TRBJ2-5|TRBV13
CASSLEREKMETQYF
>TRBJ2-2|TRBV11-2
CASSLEGGGPTGELFF
>TRBJ2-1|TRBV4-3
CASSQDWPQGSYEQFF
>TRBJ1-2|TRBV6-5
CASSSDSEYGYTF
>TRBJ2-5|TRBV5-1
CASSLATGGPIQETQYF
>TRBJ2-3|TRBV29-1
CSVPDLAGGLGF
>TRBJ2-1|TRBV4-3
CASSQHLEGLEIDEQFF
>TRBJ1-2|TRBV6-4
CASSDSGRGTGLDGYTF
>TRBJ1-2|TRBV5-4
CASRADNYGYTF
>TRBJ2-5|TRBV7-9
CASSPPWFMEYQETQYF
>TRBJ2-3|TRBV11-2
CASSPGQGSTTDTQYF
>TRBJ2-6|TRBV5-4
CASSLKGAPSGANVLTF
>TRBJ2-7|TRBV29-1
CSVSTGTGNTYEQYF
>TRBJ2-1|TRBV5-1
CASSPIRDNEQFF
>TRBJ1-5|TRBV19
CASSTVMGPNQPQHF
>TRBJ2-2|TRBV10-2
CASSDRTGGAYTGELFF
>TRBJ2-3|TRBV28
CASSFGLAGGPSTDTQYF
>TRBJ1-1|TRBV7-8
CASSTPQGVGTEAFF
>TRBJ2-1|TRBV6-5
CASRTSLGEQFF
>TRBJ1-6|TRBV4-1
CASSGQGAIYNSPLHF